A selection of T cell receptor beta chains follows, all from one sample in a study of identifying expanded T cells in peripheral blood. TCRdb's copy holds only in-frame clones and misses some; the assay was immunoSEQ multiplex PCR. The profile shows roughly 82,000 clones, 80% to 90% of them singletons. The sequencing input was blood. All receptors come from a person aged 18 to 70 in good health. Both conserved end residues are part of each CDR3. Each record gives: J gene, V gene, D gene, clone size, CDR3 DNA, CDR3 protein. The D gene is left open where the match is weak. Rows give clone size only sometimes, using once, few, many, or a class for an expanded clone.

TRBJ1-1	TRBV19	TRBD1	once	TGTGCCAGTAGTCCAGACAGGGGGGCCATCCAGAACACTGAAGCTTTCTTT	CASSPDRGAIQNTEAFF
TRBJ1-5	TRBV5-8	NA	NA	TGTGCCAGCAGCTACAGGGTTGGTCAGCCCCAGCATTTT	CASSYRVGQPQHF
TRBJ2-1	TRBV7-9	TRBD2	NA	TGTGCCAGCAGCCGTGCGGGAGTCGAGAACAATGAGCAGTTCTTC	CASSRAGVENNEQFF
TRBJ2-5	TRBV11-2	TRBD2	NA	TGTGCCAGCAGCTTAGCTAGCGGGACGGTAACAGAGACCCAGTACTTC	CASSLASGTVTETQYF
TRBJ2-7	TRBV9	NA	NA	TGTGCCAGCAGCGAGGGGTCGGGTACCATAGGCTATGCGCAGTACTTC	CASSEGSGTIGYAQYF
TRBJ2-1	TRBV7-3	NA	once	TGTGCCAGCAGCTTAACAAAGGGCGATGAGCAGTTCTTC	CASSLTKGDEQFF
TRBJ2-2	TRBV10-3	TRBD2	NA	TGTGCCATCACCGACGGGGTAGCGGGTCGCACCGGGGAGCTGTTTTTT	CAITDGVAGRTGELFF
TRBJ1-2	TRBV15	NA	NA	TGTGCCACCAGCAGAGAACTTGCAGCTAACTATGGCTACACCTTC	CATSRELAANYGYTF
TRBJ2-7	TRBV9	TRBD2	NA	TGTGCCAGCAGCTCCGAGACTAGCGGCTACGAGCAGTACTTC	CASSSETSGYEQYF
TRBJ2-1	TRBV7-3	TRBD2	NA	TGTGCCAGCAGCCCTTCCGGACTAGCGGGAGTGTGGGGCAATGAGCAGTTCTTC	CASSPSGLAGVWGNEQFF
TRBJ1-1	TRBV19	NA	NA	TGTGCCAGTAGTGATCAGGGGCGAAGGAACACTGAAGCTTTCTTT	CASSDQGRRNTEAFF
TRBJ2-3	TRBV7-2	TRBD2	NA	TGTGCCAGCACGATACCTAGCGGGAACACAGATACGCAGTATTTT	CASTIPSGNTDTQYF
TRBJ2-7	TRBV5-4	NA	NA	TGTGCCAGCAGCTCTGGACAGCCGGGGGAGCAGTACTTC	CASSSGQPGEQYF
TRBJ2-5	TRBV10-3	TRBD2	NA	TGTGCCATCAGTGAGTCCCCTAGCGGGATTGGGCAAGAGACCCAGTACTTC	CAISESPSGIGQETQYF
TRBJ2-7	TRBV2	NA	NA	TGTGCCAGCTTTGACGGGGAGACGCCCGAGCAGTACTTC	CASFDGETPEQYF
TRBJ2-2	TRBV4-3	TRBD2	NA	TGCGCCAGCAGCCAGGGTGGGGGAGGGCCGGGGACCGGGGAGCTGTTTTTT	CASSQGGGGPGTGELFF
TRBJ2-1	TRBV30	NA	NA	TGTGCCTGGAGGATGACTTATGAGCAGTTCTTC	CAWRMTYEQFF
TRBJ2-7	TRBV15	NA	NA	TGTGCCACCAGCAGAGGGTCAGATACCTACGAGCAGTACTTC	CATSRGSDTYEQYF
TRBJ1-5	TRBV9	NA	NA	TGTGCCAGCAGCGTAGAGGACGGGAATCAGCCCCAGCATTTT	CASSVEDGNQPQHF
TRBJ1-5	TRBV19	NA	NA	TGTGCCAGTAGTATGGGGTGGACCACAATTGAGAATCAGCCCCAGCATTTT	CASSMGWTTIENQPQHF
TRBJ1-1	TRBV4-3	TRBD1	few	TGCGCCAGCAGCCAAGATCAGGGCCAGGGGGACACTGAAGCTTTCTTT	CASSQDQGQGDTEAFF
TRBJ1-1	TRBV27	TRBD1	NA	TGTGCCAGCAGTTCCCGACAGGGGGCAGTCACTGAAGCTTTCTTT	CASSSRQGAVTEAFF
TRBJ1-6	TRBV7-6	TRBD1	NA	TGTGCCAGCAGCCCCACCCCAACCGGGACAGGGGTAGTGTCACCCCTCCACTTT	CASSPTPTGTGVVSPLHF
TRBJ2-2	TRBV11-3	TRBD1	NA	TGTGCCAGCAGCTGGGATAATATCGGGACAGATCCCGGGGAGCTGTTTTTT	CASSWDNIGTDPGELFF
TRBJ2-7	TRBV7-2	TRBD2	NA	TGTGCCAGCAGCTCACGACTAGCCCTCACTACATCCTACGAGCAGTACTTC	CASSSRLALTTSYEQYF
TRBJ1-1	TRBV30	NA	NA	TGTGCCTGGAACAAACAGTTGAACACTGAAGCTTTCTTT	CAWNKQLNTEAFF
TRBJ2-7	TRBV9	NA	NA	TGTGCCAGCAGCGTAGTTCCGGGCGCCGCCTACGAGCAGTACTTC	CASSVVPGAAYEQYF
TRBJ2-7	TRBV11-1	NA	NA	TGTGCCAGCAGCCAGACAGGCTACGAGCAGTACTTC	CASSQTGYEQYF
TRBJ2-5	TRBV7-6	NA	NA	TGTGCCAGCAGCTTAGGTGGCGGGACAACCAAAGAGACCCAGTACTTC	CASSLGGGTTKETQYF
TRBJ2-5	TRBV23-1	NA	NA	TGCGCCAGCAGTCAATCGGGGCAGGGTGTAGAGACCCAGTACTTC	CASSQSGQGVETQYF
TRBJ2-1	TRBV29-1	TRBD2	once	TGCAGCGTCTCCGGGACTAGCGGGATATCTGAGCAGTTCTTC	CSVSGTSGISEQFF
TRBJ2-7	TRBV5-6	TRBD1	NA	TGTGCCAGCAGCTTGGTCGGGACAGCCCCCTCCGAGCAGTACTTC	CASSLVGTAPSEQYF
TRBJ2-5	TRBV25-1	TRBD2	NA	TGTGCCAGCAGTGCTTCGGTGGCGGGAGGGCAAGAGACCCAGTACTTC	CASSASVAGGQETQYF
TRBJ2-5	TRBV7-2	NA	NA	TGTGCCAGCAGCCAGTTTGCGGTACAAGAGACCCAGTACTTC	CASSQFAVQETQYF
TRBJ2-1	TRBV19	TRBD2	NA	TGTGCCAGTAGTACGGGACTAGCGGGCCGATACAATGAGCAGTTCTTC	CASSTGLAGRYNEQFF
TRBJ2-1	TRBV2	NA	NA	TGTGCCAGCAGTGAGGGCAGAGTCAATGAGCAGTTCTTC	CASSEGRVNEQFF
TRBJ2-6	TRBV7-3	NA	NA	TGTGCCAGCAGCTTAAACGGAGGGGTTCTTGGGGCCAACGTCCTGACTTTC	CASSLNGGVLGANVLTF
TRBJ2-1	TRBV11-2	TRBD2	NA	TGTGCCAGCAGCTTGGGGACTAGCGGCAATGAGCAGTTCTTC	CASSLGTSGNEQFF
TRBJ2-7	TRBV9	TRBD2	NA	TGTGCCAGCAGCACTGGGACTAGCGGGAGAGAGCAGTACTTC	CASSTGTSGREQYF
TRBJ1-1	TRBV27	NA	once	TGTGCCAGCAGTTTATCCTACACAGATGAAGCTTTCTTT	CASSLSYTDEAFF
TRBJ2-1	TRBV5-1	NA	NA	TGCGCCAGCAGGGCGACCCAGTACAATGAGCAGTTCTTC	CASRATQYNEQFF
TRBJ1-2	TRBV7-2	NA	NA	TGTGCCAGCAGCCCCGGGACTGGTTATGGCTACACCTTC	CASSPGTGYGYTF
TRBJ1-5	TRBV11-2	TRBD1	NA	TGTGCCAGCAGCTTAGGCACAGGGGGCGGGGAGCCCCAGCATTTT	CASSLGTGGGEPQHF
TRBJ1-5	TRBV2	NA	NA	TGTGCCAGCAGTGCGGCAGGGGATCAGCCCCAGCATTTT	CASSAAGDQPQHF
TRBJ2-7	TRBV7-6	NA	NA	TGTGCCAGCAGCTTACAGGAGGGGTCGTCCTACGAGCAGTACTTC	CASSLQEGSSYEQYF
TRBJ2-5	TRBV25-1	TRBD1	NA	TGTGCCAGCAGTGAGACAGGGGAAGAGACCCAGTACTTC	CASSETGEETQYF
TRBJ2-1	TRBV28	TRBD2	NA	TGTGCCAGCAGTTTAGCTAGCGGGAATGAGCAGTTCTTC	CASSLASGNEQFF
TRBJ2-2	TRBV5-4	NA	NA	TGTGCCAGCAGCTTGCCGGGGGCGAACCTCGTTAACACCGGGGAGCTGTTTTTT	CASSLPGANLVNTGELFF
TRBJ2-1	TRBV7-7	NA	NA	TGTGCTAGCAGCCCCTATAGCGGAGGGGGGGTCAATGAGCAGTTCTTC	CASSPYSGGGVNEQFF
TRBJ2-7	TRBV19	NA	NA	TGTGCCAGTAGTATTCAGGGCATATCCTACGAGCAGTACTTC	CASSIQGISYEQYF
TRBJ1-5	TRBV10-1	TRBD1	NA	TGCGCCAGCAAAGATAGACCGGGACAGGGAAACAATCAGCCCCAGCATTTT	CASKDRPGQGNNQPQHF
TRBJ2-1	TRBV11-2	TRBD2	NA	TGTGCCAGCAGCTCCCGACTAGCGGGAGAGTATAATGAGCAGTTCTTC	CASSSRLAGEYNEQFF
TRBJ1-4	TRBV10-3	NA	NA	TGTGCCATCAGTGTTGGGGACGGTGGTGGGGAAAAACTGTTTTTT	CAISVGDGGGEKLFF
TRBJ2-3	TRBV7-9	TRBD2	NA	TGTGCCAGCAGCTTAGAGGGAGCGGGAGCTCCGTATTTT	CASSLEGAGAPYF
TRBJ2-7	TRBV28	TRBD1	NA	TGTGCCAGCAGTTCAATTCCCGGGACAGGGGGATGGTACGAGCAGTACTTC	CASSSIPGTGGWYEQYF
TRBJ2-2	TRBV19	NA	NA	TGTGCCAGTAGTATAAGACGGGACTCGAACACCGGGGAGCTGTTTTTT	CASSIRRDSNTGELFF
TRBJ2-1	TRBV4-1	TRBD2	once	TGCGCCAGCAGCCTTTCCCTGCCTAGCGGCTACAATGAGCAGTTCTTC	CASSLSLPSGYNEQFF
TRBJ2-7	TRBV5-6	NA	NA	TGTGCCAGCAGCTTGCGACAGTACGAGCAGTACTTC	CASSLRQYEQYF
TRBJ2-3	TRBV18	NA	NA	TGTGCCAGCTCACCCGGGGTCACAGATACGCAGTATTTT	CASSPGVTDTQYF